The rows below give T cell receptor beta chains drawn from one sample of a study of cytomegalovirus exposure and HLA in healthy donors. Clones were read by immunoSEQ multiplex PCR, and TCRdb kept only the in-frame ones, dropping some. Among 140,000 or so clones, 76% were seen once, and the ten largest hold 1.5% to 2%. Sample: PBMCs. The receptors derive from a middle-aged woman in good health and CMV-seronegative. Both conserved end residues are trimmed from each CDR3. Fields, in order: V gene, J gene, CDR3 protein.

TRBV5-8	TRBJ2-5	ASSPGRTASQETQY
TRBV11-3	TRBJ1-1	ASSTRGTEAF
TRBV28	TRBJ2-1	ASSGGSGGVNEQF
TRBV9	TRBJ1-2	ASSVDGTGRTNYGYT
TRBV5-8	TRBJ1-6	ASTNSGTTSPLH
TRBV5-1	TRBJ1-1	ASSLAGGGTEAF
TRBV19	TRBJ1-2	ASSIPTGINYGYT
TRBV18	TRBJ1-1	ASSPPLTRGRTEAF
TRBV7-9	TRBJ1-2	ASSLDGTDLYGYT
TRBV5-1	TRBJ2-5	ASSRGQGYETQY
TRBV5-4	TRBJ1-2	ASSFDSNYGYT
TRBV30	TRBJ2-5	AFAGLHQETQY
TRBV5-1	TRBJ2-3	ASSLGSDTQY
TRBV10-3	TRBJ1-1	AISGTGTNTEAF
TRBV27	TRBJ2-7	ASSRHRGEQY
TRBV28	TRBJ1-6	ASRYLTRNSPLH
TRBV4-2	TRBJ2-1	ASSQERGDYRWNEQF
TRBV30	TRBJ1-2	AWSRGTDGYT
TRBV9	TRBJ2-5	ASSPGQRQETQY
TRBV6-7	TRBJ2-6	ASTERQVSGANVLT
TRBV30	TRBJ2-1	AWSVPDYYNEQF
TRBV11-2	TRBJ2-7	ASSDEAQVRQY
TRBV18	TRBJ2-6	ASSPPLSGANVLT
TRBV27	TRBJ1-1	ASSFLVGQGAMNTEAF
TRBV5-1	TRBJ2-7	ASSFEGPYYEQY
TRBV5-6	TRBJ2-5	ASSLNGGGGETQY
TRBV7-8	TRBJ2-2	ASSFQAVSSGGELF
TRBV7-2	TRBJ1-5	ASSSDRNQPQH
TRBV6-1	TRBJ1-3	ASSEHVASSGNTIY
TRBV5-1	TRBJ2-7	ASSLARTRTYEQY
TRBV5-1	TRBJ1-1	ASSSTGTTEAF
TRBV4-1	TRBJ1-2	ASSQEGAHRYGYT
TRBV4-1	TRBJ1-1	ASSPNYRRAF
TRBV19	TRBJ2-1	ASTPTVRGGPVNEQF
TRBV7-8	TRBJ2-7	ASSLGRGLSYEQY
TRBV19	TRBJ1-5	ASSQGGQPQH
TRBV11-2	TRBJ1-1	ASRLKLNTEAF
TRBV5-1	TRBJ1-5	ASSLAGGGQPQH
TRBV28	TRBJ2-7	ASSSGTVYEQY
TRBV5-4	TRBJ2-1	ASNRAGNYNEQF
TRBV11-3	TRBJ1-1	ASSFDGQGNTEAF
TRBV6-4	TRBJ1-1	ASSDSEAF
TRBV13	TRBJ2-1	ASRAGTSAYNEQF
TRBV5-1	TRBJ2-1	ASSFSGGAIASNEQF
TRBV28	TRBJ2-1	ASSLLTPYNEQF
TRBV6-6	TRBJ2-7	ASSSRRGPYEQY
TRBV7-8	TRBJ2-5	ASSSTSGGALETQY
TRBV5-1	TRBJ1-3	ASARQGGLNSGNTIY